The following is a TCR beta chain sequence with its context. Its antigen is still unknown. The data derive from a study of cytomegalovirus exposure and HLA in healthy donors. Study observations and caveats: Most TCR sequences were rare, but some public TCRs occurred in many donors. Per a later analysis, 18,000 or so TCR beta sequences showed association with HLA alleles at 0.05 false discovery rate.

It was with 60 Vbeta and 13 Jbeta primers that the PCR ran. Clones were sequenced by immunoSEQ multiplex PCR, and TCRdb holds only the in-frame ones, with some missing. In all, the sample yields about 51,000 clones. The source material was PBMCs. This clonotype was obtained from a man aged 35-49 years in good health and CMV-seropositive.

CDR3 in amino acids: CASSEFQQGPANYGYTF. The CDR3 DNA sequence: TGTGCCAGCAGTGAATTCCAACAGGGGCCCGCTAACTATGGCTACACCTTC. The chain has TRBV2 and TRBJ1-2; TRBD1 aligns across 7 bases. The CDR3 runs to 17 residues. Germline CDR1 reads SNHLY; CDR2 reads FYNNEI. Trimming took 2 bases from V and 0 from J; bases not matched to a gene: 9. Using reference TRBV2 and TRBJ1-2 for the parts outside the CDR3, the full variable domain is EPEVTQTPSHQVTQMGQEVILRCVPISNHLYFYWYRQILGQKVEFLVSFYNNEISEKSEIFDDQFSVERPDGSNFTLKIRSTKLEDSAMYFCASSEFQQGPANYGYTFGSGTRLTVV.